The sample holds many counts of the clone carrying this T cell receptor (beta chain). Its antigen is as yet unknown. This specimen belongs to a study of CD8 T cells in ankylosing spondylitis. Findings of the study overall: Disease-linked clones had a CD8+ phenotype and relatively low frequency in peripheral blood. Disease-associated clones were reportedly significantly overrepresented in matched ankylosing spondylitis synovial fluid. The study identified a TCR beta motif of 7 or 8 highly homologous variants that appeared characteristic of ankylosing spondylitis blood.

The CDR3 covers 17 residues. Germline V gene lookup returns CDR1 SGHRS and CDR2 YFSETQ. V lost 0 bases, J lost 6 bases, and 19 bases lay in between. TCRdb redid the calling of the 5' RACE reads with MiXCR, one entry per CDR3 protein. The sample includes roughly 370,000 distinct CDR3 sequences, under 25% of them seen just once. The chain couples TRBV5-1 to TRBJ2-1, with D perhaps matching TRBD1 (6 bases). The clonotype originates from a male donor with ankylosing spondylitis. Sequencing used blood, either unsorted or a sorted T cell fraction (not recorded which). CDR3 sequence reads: CASSLERQGSRRNEQFF. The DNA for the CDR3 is TGCGCCAGCAGCTTGGAACGTCAGGGGTCAAGGCGCAATGAGCAGTTCTTC.